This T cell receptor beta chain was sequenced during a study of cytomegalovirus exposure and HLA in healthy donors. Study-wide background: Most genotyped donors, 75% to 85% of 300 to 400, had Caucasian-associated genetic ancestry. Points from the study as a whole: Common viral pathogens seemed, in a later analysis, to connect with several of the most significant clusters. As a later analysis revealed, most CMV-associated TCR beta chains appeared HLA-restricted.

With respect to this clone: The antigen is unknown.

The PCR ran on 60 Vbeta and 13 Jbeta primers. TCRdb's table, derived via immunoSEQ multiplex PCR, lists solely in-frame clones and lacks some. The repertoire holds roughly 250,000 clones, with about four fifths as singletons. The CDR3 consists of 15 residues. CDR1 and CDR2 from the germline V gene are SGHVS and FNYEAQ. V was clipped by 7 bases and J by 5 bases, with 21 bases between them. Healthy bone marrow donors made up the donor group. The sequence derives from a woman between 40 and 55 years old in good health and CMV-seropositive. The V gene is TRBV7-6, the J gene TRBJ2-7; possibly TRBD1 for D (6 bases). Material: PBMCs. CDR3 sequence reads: CASTLGGAGTDEQYF. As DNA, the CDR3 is TGTGCCAGCACCCTAGGGGGAGCAGGAACCGACGAGCAGTACTTC. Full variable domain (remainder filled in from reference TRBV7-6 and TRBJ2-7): GAGVSQSPRYKVTKRGQDVALRCDPISGHVSLYWYRQALGQGPEFLTYFNYEAQQDKSGLPNDRFSAERPEGSISTLTIQRTEQRDSAMYRCASTLGGAGTDEQYFGPGTRLTVT.